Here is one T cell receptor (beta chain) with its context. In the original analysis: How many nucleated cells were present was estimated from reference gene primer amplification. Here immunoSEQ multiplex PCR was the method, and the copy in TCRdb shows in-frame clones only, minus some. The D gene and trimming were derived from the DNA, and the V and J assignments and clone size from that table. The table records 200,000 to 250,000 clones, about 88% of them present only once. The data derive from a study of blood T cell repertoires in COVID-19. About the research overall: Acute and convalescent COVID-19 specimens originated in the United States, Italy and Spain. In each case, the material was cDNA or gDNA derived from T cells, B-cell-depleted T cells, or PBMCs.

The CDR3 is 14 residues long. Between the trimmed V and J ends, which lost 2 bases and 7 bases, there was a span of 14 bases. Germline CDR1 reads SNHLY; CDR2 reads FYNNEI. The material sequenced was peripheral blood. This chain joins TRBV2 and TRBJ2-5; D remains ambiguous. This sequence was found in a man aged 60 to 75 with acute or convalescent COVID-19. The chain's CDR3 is CASSERVAMGTQYF. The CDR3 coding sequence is TGTGCCAGCAGTGAACGGGTCGCGATGGGGACCCAGTACTTC.